This TCR beta chain was identified in a study of OX40 agonist ivuxolimab in advanced cancers. Study findings and constraints: At doses 0.1 to 3.0 mg/kg, CD4+ and CD8+ clones expanded.

The V gene lost 4 bases and the J gene lost 0 bases, with 14 bases spanning the gap. This CDR3 has 16 amino acids. CDR1 is SGDLS, CDR2 YYNGEE, per germline. The repertoire was sequenced with immunoSEQ multiplex PCR; TCRdb's copy has only in-frame clones and lacks some. Here the sample spans some 51,000 clones, 60% to 80% being singletons. As concerns this clone: No antigen is known for it.

Collection of blood occurred at baseline, at cycle 4 day 1, and at cycle 7 day 1. This TCR came from an adult with an advanced solid tumor such as melanoma, head and neck, liver or kidney cancer. This sequence joins TRBV9 and TRBJ1-3, with TRBD1 as a possible D gene (5 bases). Material: CD4+ or CD8+ T cells sorted from blood, obtained in a trial of the OX40 agonist ivuxolimab. The chain's CDR3 is CASSLPGTVSGNTIYF. CDR3 DNA: TGTGCCAGCAGCCTCCCCGGGACGGTCTCTGGAAACACCATATATTTT.